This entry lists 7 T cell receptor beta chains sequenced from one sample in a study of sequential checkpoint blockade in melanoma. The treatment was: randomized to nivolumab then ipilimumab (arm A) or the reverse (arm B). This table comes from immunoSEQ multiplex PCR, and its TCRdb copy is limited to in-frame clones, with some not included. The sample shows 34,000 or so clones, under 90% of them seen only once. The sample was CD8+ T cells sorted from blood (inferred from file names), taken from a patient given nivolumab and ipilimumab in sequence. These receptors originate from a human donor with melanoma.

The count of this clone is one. The CDR3 region has the DNA TGTGCCAGCAGCTCCCGGGACAGAACCTACGAGCAGTACTTC. It yields the protein CASSSRDRTYEQYF. The gene calls are TRBV7-9 and TRBJ2-5, with 7 bases that match TRBD1. The J call may be mistaken, given a closer DNA end match to TRBJ2-7. The CDR3 has 14 amino acids. Germline V gene lookup returns CDR1 SEHNR and CDR2 FQNEAQ (reference sequence).

The CDR3 is CASSYGTLDSNQPQHF. The DNA for the CDR3 is TGTGCCAGCAGCTACGGGACTCTAGATAGCAATCAGCCCCAGCATTTT. The chain has TRBV5-8 and TRBJ1-5, with D maybe TRBD1 (5 bases). The V gene lost 3 bases and the J gene lost 0 bases, with 13 bases spanning the gap. The CDR3 sequence is 16 residues long. Germline CDR1 is SGHTS and CDR2 is YDEGEE.

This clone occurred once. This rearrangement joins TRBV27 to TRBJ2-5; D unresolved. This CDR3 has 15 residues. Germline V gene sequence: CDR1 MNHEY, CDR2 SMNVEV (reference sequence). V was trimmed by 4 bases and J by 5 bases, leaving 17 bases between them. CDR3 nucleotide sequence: TGTGCCAGCAGTTCATCGCACCACCCTAGGGAGACCCAGTACTTC. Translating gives CASSSSHHPRETQYF.

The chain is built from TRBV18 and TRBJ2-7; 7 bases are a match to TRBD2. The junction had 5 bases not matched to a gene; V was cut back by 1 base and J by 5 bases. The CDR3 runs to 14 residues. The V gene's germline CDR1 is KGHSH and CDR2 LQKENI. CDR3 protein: CASSPLREEDEQYF. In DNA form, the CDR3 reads TGTGCCAGCTCACCACTCCGGGAGGAGGACGAGCAGTACTTC. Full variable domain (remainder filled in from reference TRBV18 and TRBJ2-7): NAGVMQNPRHLVRRRGQEARLRCSPMKGHSHVYWYRQLPEEGLKFMVYLQKENIIDESGMPKERFSAEFPKEGPSILRIQQVVRGDSAAYFCASSPLREEDEQYFGPGTRLTVT.

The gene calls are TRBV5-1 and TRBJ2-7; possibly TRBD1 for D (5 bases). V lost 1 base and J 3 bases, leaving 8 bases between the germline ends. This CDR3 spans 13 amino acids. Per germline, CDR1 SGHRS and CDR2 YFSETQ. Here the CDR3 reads CASSLMQGYEQYF. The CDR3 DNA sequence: TGCGCCAGCAGCTTGATGCAGGGCTACGAGCAGTACTTC.

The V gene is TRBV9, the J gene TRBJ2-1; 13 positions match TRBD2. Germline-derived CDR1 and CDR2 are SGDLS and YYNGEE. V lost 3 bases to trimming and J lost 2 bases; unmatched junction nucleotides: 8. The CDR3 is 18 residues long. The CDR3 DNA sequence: TGTGCCAGCAGCGACCCGGCGGGACTAGCGGGAACCTACAATGAGCAGTTCTTC. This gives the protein CASSDPAGLAGTYNEQFF.

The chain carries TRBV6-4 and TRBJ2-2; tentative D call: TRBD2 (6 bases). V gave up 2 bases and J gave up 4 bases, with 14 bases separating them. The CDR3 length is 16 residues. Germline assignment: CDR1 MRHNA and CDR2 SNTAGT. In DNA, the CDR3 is TGTGCCAGCAGTGACGGTTCCGGGGGATCCACCGGGGAGCTGTTTTTT. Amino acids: CASSDGSGGSTGELFF.